The sequence of this T cell receptor beta chain was determined in a study of blood T cell repertoires in COVID-19. Study as a whole: COVID-19 samples, acute and convalescent, were from the United States, Italy and Spain. Sources were T cells, B-cell-depleted T cells, or PBMCs; the material itself was cDNA or gDNA.

Clones were sequenced by immunoSEQ multiplex PCR, and TCRdb holds only the in-frame ones, with some missing. The sample records approximately 64,000 clones, 81% being singletons. The germline V gene has CDR1 LNHDA and CDR2 SQIVND (reference sequence). V lost 3 bases and J lost 2, with 7 bases in between. CDR3 length: 14 amino acids. This clone was seen more than once but under ten times. Input material: peripheral blood. This sequence originates from a woman between 70 and 85 years old with acute or convalescent COVID-19. The chain links TRBV19 to TRBJ2-2; no clear D. DNA for the CDR3: TGTGCCAGTAGTATTTCGGGTAACACCGGGGAGCTGTTTTTT. Translated: CASSISGNTGELFF. Based on the CDR3 plus reference TRBV19 and TRBJ2-2, the full variable domain is DGGITQSPKYLFRKEGQNVTLSCEQNLNHDAMYWYRQDPGQGLRLIYYSQIVNDFQKGDIAEGYSVSREKKESFPLTVTSAQKNPTAFYLCASSISGNTGELFFGEGSRLTVL.